This T cell receptor beta chain was found in a study of T cells in Graves' hyperthyroidism and ophthalmopathy. The study, taken as a whole, reports: Most thyroid clonotypes with frequency above 0.001 were detected in blood. Model-based prediction identified ophthalmopathy a median roughly 5.9 months prior to its onset.

V lost 5 bases and J lost 3, with 14 bases in between. This CDR3 is built from 15 residues. Looked up from germline, CDR1 is LNHDA and CDR2 is SQIVND (reference sequence). As for this clonotype: Its target is unknown.

Orbital computed tomography and thyroid ultrasound, together with serum TRAb and thyroxine and clinical symptoms, were used for diagnoses. Fresh peripheral blood, approximately 10 ml, was the source of the PBMCs. The CDR3 regions of TCR beta were amplified from RNA transcripts. An initial round of RT-PCR targeting the TCR CDR3 relied on the HTBI primer set. TCRdb reprocessed the multiplex PCR reads via MiXCR and lists one record per CDR3 protein. The sample records about 410,000 distinct CDR3 sequences, around 15% being singletons. The chain is built from TRBV19 and TRBJ2-1; D is perhaps TRBD2 (6 bases). What was sequenced was blood. The TCR sequence derives from a man in his late teens or twenties with Graves' ophthalmopathy. The CDR3 coding sequence is TGTGCCAGTAGTCAAAGACGGGACTTCTACAATGAGCAGTTCTTC. This translates into CASSQRRDFYNEQFF.